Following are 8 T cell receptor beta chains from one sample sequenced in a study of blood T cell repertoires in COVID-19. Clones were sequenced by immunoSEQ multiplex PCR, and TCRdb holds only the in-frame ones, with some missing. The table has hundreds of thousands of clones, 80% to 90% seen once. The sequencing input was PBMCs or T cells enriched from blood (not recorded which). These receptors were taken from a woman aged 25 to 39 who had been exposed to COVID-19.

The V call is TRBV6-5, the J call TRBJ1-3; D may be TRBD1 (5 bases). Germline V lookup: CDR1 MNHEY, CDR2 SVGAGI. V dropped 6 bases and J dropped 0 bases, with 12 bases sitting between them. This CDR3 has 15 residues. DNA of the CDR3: TGTGCCAGCAGCCCCGGCGGGACCTCTGGAAACACCATATATTTT. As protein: CASSPGGTSGNTIYF.

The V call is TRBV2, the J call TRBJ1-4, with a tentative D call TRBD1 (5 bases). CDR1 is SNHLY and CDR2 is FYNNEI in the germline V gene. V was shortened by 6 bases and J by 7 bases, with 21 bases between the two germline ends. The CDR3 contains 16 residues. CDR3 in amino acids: CASRSWEGQAGEKLFF. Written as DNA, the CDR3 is TGTGCCAGCAGATCGTGGGAGGGGCAAGCGGGTGAAAAACTGTTTTTT.

The CDR3 coding sequence is TGCAGCGTTGGGACGGACAACAATCAGCCCCAGCATTTT. Its protein product is CSVGTDNNQPQHF. This chain joins TRBV29-1 and TRBJ1-5, with D maybe TRBD1 (5 bases). Trimming cost V 4 bases and J 3 bases, with 10 bases left between them. The germline gives CDR1 SQVTM, CDR2 ANQGSEA. This CDR3 is built from 13 residues.

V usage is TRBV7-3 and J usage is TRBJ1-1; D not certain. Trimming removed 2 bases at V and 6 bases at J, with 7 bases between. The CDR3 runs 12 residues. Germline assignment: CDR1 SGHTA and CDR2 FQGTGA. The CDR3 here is CASSLFSPEAFF. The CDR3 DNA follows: TGTGCCAGCAGCTTATTCAGTCCTGAAGCTTTCTTT.

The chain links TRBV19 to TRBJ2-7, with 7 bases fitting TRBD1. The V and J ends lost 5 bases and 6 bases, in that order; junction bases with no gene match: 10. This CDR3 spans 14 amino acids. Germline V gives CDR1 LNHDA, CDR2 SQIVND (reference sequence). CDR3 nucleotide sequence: TGTGCCAGTAGTGCCCCTGACAGGGTAGTCGAGCAGTACTTC. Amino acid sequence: CASSAPDRVVEQYF.

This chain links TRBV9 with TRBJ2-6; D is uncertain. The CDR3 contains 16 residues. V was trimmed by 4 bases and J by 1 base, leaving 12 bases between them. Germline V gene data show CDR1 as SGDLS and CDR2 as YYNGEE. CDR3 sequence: CASSPAPNSGANVLTF. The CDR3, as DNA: TGTGCCAGCAGCCCCGCCCCTAATTCTGGGGCCAACGTCCTGACTTTC.

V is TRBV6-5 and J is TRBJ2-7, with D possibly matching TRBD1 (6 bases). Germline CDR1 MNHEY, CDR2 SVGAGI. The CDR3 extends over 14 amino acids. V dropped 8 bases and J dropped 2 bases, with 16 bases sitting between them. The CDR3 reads CASSNRDLPYEQYF. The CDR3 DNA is TGTGCCAGCTCCAACAGGGACCTTCCCTACGAGCAGTACTTC.

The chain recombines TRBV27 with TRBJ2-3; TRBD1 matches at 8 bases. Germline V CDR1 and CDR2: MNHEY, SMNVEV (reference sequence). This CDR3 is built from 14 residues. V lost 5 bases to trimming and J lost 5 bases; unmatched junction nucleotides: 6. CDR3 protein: CASSAGGPIDTQYF. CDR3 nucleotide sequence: TGTGCCAGCAGTGCAGGGGGCCCGATAGATACGCAGTATTTT.